Presented here are 32 T cell receptor beta chains from one specimen sequenced in a study of T cells in Graves' hyperthyroidism and ophthalmopathy. Amplified regions were TCR beta CDR3 sequences from RNA transcripts. The HTBI primer set drove a first-round RT-PCR of the TCR CDR3. TCRdb processed the multiplex PCR reads anew with MiXCR; each CDR3 protein has one entry. The sample carries around 420,000 distinct CDR3 sequences, 15% to 17% recorded once. Sequencing was performed on blood. These receptors were obtained from a woman aged 18 to 35 with Graves' hyperthyroidism.

This clonotype was recorded many times. The chain is built from TRBV12-3 or TRBV12-4 and TRBJ1-1; D not resolved. The CDR3 has 15 residues. V lost 8 bases and J lost 2, with 18 bases in between. The CDR3 bases are TGTGCCAGCTCAGCGTACACAATCCGAAACACTGAAGCTTTCTTT. Protein sequence: CASSAYTIRNTEAFF.

The table lists this clonotype with a few counts. The chain employs TRBV3-1 and TRBJ2-5; TRBD2 matches at 10 bases. Germline-derived CDR1 and CDR2 are LGHDT and YNNKEL (reference sequence). The CDR3 runs 16 residues. J was trimmed by 5 bases and V by 4 bases; bases with no gene match: 10. The CDR3 reads CASSPHAAGGEETQYF. The CDR3 bases are TGTGCCAGCAGCCCTCATGCAGCGGGGGGGGAGGAGACCCAGTACTTC.

This clonotype was counted many times. The V gene is TRBV20-1, the J gene TRBJ2-5; the D is unclear. Germline V CDR1 and CDR2: DFQATT, SNEGSKA (reference sequence). V was clipped by 3 bases and J by 1 base, with 9 bases between them. The CDR3 has 13 residues. CDR3 amino acids: CSASSGVQETQYF. DNA of the CDR3: TGCAGTGCTAGCTCCGGAGTCCAAGAGACCCAGTACTTC.

This clonotype was picked up many times. This chain joins TRBV2 and TRBJ2-2, with D perhaps given as TRBD1 or TRBD2 (5 bases each). Trimming pared 3 bases from V and 6 bases from J, leaving 5 bases between. This CDR3 spans 12 amino acids. Looked up from germline, CDR1 is SNHLY and CDR2 is FYNNEI. CDR3 sequence reads: CASSEGPGELFF. CDR3 nucleotide sequence: TGTGCCAGCAGTGAGGGACCCGGGGAGCTGTTTTTT.

The genes are TRBV7-8 and TRBJ2-5, with TRBD2 as a possible D gene (5 bases). The CDR3 loop spans 16 amino acids. The V and J ends lost 2 bases and 5 bases respectively, with 18 bases between them. CDR1 is SGHVS, CDR2 FQNEAQ, per germline. The CDR3 nucleotides read TGTGCCAGCAGCTTAAGGAGCGGAGTGGGCTCGGAGACCCAGTACTTC. Encoded protein: CASSLRSGVGSETQYF. Using reference TRBV7-8 and TRBJ2-5 for the parts outside the CDR3, the full variable domain is GAGVSQSPRYKVAKRGQDVALRCDPISGHVSLFWYQQALGQGPEFLTYFQNEAQLDKSGLPSDRFFAERPEGSVSTLKIQRTQQEDSAVYLCASSLRSGVGSETQYFGPGTRLLVL.

This clonotype appeared many times. The rearrangement links TRBV10-1 to TRBJ2-3, with a weak D call TRBD1 (5 bases). V was trimmed by 0 bases and J by 0 bases, leaving 10 bases between them. Germline loops: CDR1 WNHNN, CDR2 SYGVQD (reference sequence). CDR3 length: 16 residues. This CDR3 reads CASSESRGLSTDTQYF. CDR3 bases: TGCGCCAGCAGTGAGTCTAGGGGTCTTAGCACAGATACGCAGTATTTT.

This clonotype was counted many times. V and J are TRBV7-2 and TRBJ2-2, with D hard to call. Germline V gene data show CDR1 as SGHTA and CDR2 as FQGNSA. The ends were cut back, 5 bases at V and 6 bases at J, with 13 bases in the middle. The CDR3 has 14 residues. The DNA for the CDR3 is TGTGCCAGCAGCCCTCTGCTGAGTCCCGGGGAGCTGTTTTTT. Its protein product is CASSPLLSPGELFF.

The chain employs TRBV14 and TRBJ2-3, with 8 bases fitting TRBD2. This CDR3 has 16 residues. V trimming: 4 bases; J trimming: 2 bases; junction bases outside the gene matches: 8. From germline, CDR1 is SGHDN and CDR2 FVKESK. The CDR3 DNA reads TGTGCCAGCAGCCTCAGCGCGGGGGGCCACACAGATACGCAGTATTTT. Encoded protein: CASSLSAGGHTDTQYF.

This clonotype was seen at least ten times. The V gene is TRBV5-1, the J gene TRBJ2-1; the D is unclear. There are 13 residues in the CDR3. Per the germline V gene, CDR1 is SGHRS and CDR2 is YFSETQ. Trimming took off 0 bases at V and 6 bases at J, with 7 bases between the two ends. The CDR3 spells CASSLGAPNEQFF. The CDR3 DNA reads TGCGCCAGCAGCTTGGGGGCTCCCAATGAGCAGTTCTTC. The full variable domain, with the rest looked up from reference TRBV5-1 and TRBJ2-1, is KAGVTQTPRYLIKTRGQQVTLSCSPISGHRSVSWYQQTPGQGLQFLFEYFSETQRNKGNFPGRFSGRQFSNSRSEMNVSTLELGDSALYLCASSLGAPNEQFFGPGTRLTVL.

This clonotype was observed many times. The chain couples TRBV5-1 to TRBJ2-7; 9 bases are shared with TRBD1. This CDR3 contains 15 residues. Germline trimming cut 4 bases from V and 4 bases from J; bases unmatched to any gene: 9. CDR1 and CDR2 (germline): SGHRS, YFSETQ. CDR3 residues: CASSRRQGEMYEQYF. DNA for the CDR3: TGCGCCAGCAGCAGGAGACAGGGGGAAATGTACGAGCAGTACTTC.

This clonotype has ten or more counts. The chain links TRBV3-1 to TRBJ1-1, with 7 bases identical to TRBD1. Germline loops: CDR1 LGHDT, CDR2 YNNKEL (reference sequence). The CDR3 runs to 13 residues. Trimming took 4 bases from V and 4 from J; bases not matched to a gene: 3. Written as DNA, the CDR3 is TGTGCCAGCAGCCCCACAGGGGTCACTGAAGCTTTCTTT. Its protein is CASSPTGVTEAFF.

In this sample, this clonotype turned up a few times. The chain employs TRBV3-1 and TRBJ2-6, with a weak D call TRBD2 (6 bases). Trimming shortened V by 4 bases and J by 2 bases, and 9 bases separated the two germline ends. Per the germline V gene, CDR1 is LGHDT and CDR2 is YNNKEL (reference sequence). The CDR3 extends over 15 amino acids. The CDR3 here is CASSPRGAGANVLTF. The CDR3 DNA reads as TGTGCCAGCAGCCCCCGCGGGGCTGGGGCCAACGTCCTGACTTTC.

The CDR3 region is CATSDLGTAGTQYF. The CDR3 DNA follows: TGTGCCACCAGTGATCTTGGGACAGCGGGGACCCAGTACTTC. The V and J genes are TRBV24-1 and TRBJ2-5; tentatively, D is TRBD1 (7 bases). Germline V CDR1 and CDR2: KGHDR, SFDVKD. The CDR3 is 14 amino acids. The V end was cut by 3 bases, the J end by 7 bases, with 14 bases between.

This clonotype was recorded many times. The genes are TRBV18 and TRBJ1-1, with 9 positions matching TRBD1. The CDR3 consists of 16 residues. Germline lookup yields CDR1 KGHSH and CDR2 LQKENI. V trimming: 0 bases; J trimming: 5 bases; junction bases outside the gene matches: 7. DNA for the CDR3: TGTGCCAGCTCACCACCGGGACAGGGAGGGAGGACTGAAGCTTTCTTT. Translation gives CASSPPGQGGRTEAFF.

Only a few counts were recorded for this clonotype. The CDR3 DNA sequence: TGTGCCAGCAGTTTAGTCGGGGGCAGTGATTATAGCAATCAGCCCCAGCATTTT. Amino acids: CASSLVGGSDYSNQPQHF. V and J are TRBV28 and TRBJ1-5; possible D gene TRBD1, 6 bases. This CDR3 contains 18 residues. Germline V CDR1 and CDR2: MDHEN, SYDVKM. Trimming took off 2 bases at V and 0 bases at J, with 17 bases between the two ends.

This clonotype was counted at least ten times. This sequence joins TRBV13 and TRBJ2-1; 10 bases fit TRBD2. This CDR3 comprises 15 residues. Losses at the gene ends were 4 bases for V and 2 bases for J; bases not matched to a gene: 2. Looked up from germline, CDR1 is PRHDT and CDR2 is FYEKMQ (reference sequence). CDR3 sequence: CASSSSGRAYNEQFF. The DNA of the CDR3 is TGTGCCAGCAGCTCCAGCGGGAGGGCCTACAATGAGCAGTTCTTC.

The gene calls are TRBV5-1 and TRBJ1-6, with D possibly TRBD1 on 5 matching bases. The V end was cut by 0 bases, the J end by 9 bases, with 13 bases between. The CDR3 contains 15 residues. The germline V gene has CDR1 SGHRS and CDR2 YFSETQ. The CDR3 sequence: CASSLARAGASPLHF. The CDR3 DNA reads as TGCGCCAGCAGCTTGGCCAGGGCAGGCGCTTCACCCCTCCACTTT.

As concerns this clonotype: This clone may be a read error of a much larger clone one base away. CDR3 coding DNA: TGTGCCGGCAGCTTAGGTCCGGGGGATCCCTACAATGAGCAGTTCTTC. It specifies CAGSLGPGDPYNEQFF. V usage is TRBV7-9 and J usage is TRBJ2-1, with D tentatively TRBD2 (6 bases). Germline loops: CDR1 SEHNR, CDR2 FQNEAQ (reference sequence). The CDR3 runs to 16 residues.

This clonotype was observed at least ten times. This rearrangement joins TRBV9 to TRBJ2-3; D is undetermined. The germline V gene has CDR1 SGDLS and CDR2 YYNGEE. There are 12 residues in the CDR3. Between the trimmed V and J ends, which lost 0 bases and 5 bases, there was a span of 4 bases. CDR3 sequence reads: CASSVAQDTQYF. In DNA, the CDR3 is TGTGCCAGCAGCGTAGCCCAAGATACGCAGTATTTT.

This clonotype was counted ten times or more. This chain joins TRBV5-1 and TRBJ1-4; D may be TRBD1 (6 bases). V was trimmed by 4 bases and J by 6 bases, leaving 16 bases between them. The CDR3 totals 15 residues. CDR1 is SGHRS and CDR2 is YFSETQ in the germline V gene. CDR3 DNA sequence: TGCGCCAGCAGCCCATACAGGGTAGACGATGAAAAACTGTTTTTT. Translation gives CASSPYRVDDEKLFF.

V usage is TRBV6-1 and J usage is TRBJ2-7, with 7 positions matching TRBD2. Germline values: CDR1 MNHNS, CDR2 SASEGT. The CDR3 has 13 residues. Losses at the gene ends were 6 bases for V and 4 bases for J; bases not matched to a gene: 6. The CDR3 nucleotides read TGTGCCAGCAGCCTTACAGCGGGATACGAGCAGTACTTC. This sequence encodes CASSLTAGYEQYF.

The rearrangement links TRBV20-1 to TRBJ2-1; 8 nucleotides align to TRBD2. CDR1 is DFQATT and CDR2 is SNEGSKA in the germline V gene (reference sequence). Trimming at V came to 0 bases and at J to 9 bases, leaving 16 bases not matched to a gene. This CDR3 has 17 residues. CDR3 DNA: TGCAGTGCTAGAGATATCGGACCGAGGACTAGCCGGACTGAGCAGTTCTTC. This translates into CSARDIGPRTSRTEQFF.

This clonotype was observed many times. The chain couples TRBV28 to TRBJ1-5; D gene uncertain. Trimming shortened V by 8 bases and J by 0 bases, and 11 bases separated the two germline ends. The CDR3 runs to 14 residues. Germline V lookup: CDR1 MDHEN, CDR2 SYDVKM. The CDR3 loop reads CASALLLSNQPQHF. DNA for the CDR3: TGTGCCAGCGCGCTACTGCTTAGCAATCAGCCCCAGCATTTT.

This clonotype was counted at least ten times. V usage is TRBV18 and J usage is TRBJ2-1, with 7 positions matching TRBD1. Germline lookup yields CDR1 KGHSH and CDR2 LQKENI. CDR3 length equals 15 residues. Trimming removed 0 bases from V and 6 bases from J; junction bases left unmatched: 5. The DNA of the CDR3 is TGTGCCAGCTCACCACCCGGGACAGCAGGCAATGAGCAGTTCTTC. It specifies CASSPPGTAGNEQFF.

This clonotype was detected ten times or more. The V call is TRBV5-1, the J call TRBJ1-5; D might be TRBD1 (6 bases). In germline, CDR1 is SGHRS, CDR2 YFSETQ. The V gene lost 1 base and the J gene lost 4 bases, with 12 bases spanning the gap. The CDR3 has 15 amino acids. The CDR3 spells CASSLQGKKNQPQHF. In DNA form, the CDR3 reads TGCGCCAGCAGCTTGCAGGGGAAGAAGAATCAGCCCCAGCATTTT.

The sample holds many counts of this clonotype. The CDR3 here is CASTGQALGADTQYF. CDR3 DNA sequence: TGTGCCAGCACTGGACAGGCCTTAGGGGCAGATACGCAGTATTTT. This sequence joins TRBV18 and TRBJ2-3; 7 nucleotides line up with TRBD1. Trimming took 8 bases from V and 4 from J; bases not matched to a gene: 12. The CDR3 extends over 15 amino acids. CDR1 is KGHSH and CDR2 is LQKENI in the germline V gene.

This clonotype was counted at least ten times. The chain recombines TRBV20-1 with TRBJ1-5; no firm D call. Germline lookup yields CDR1 DFQATT and CDR2 SNEGSKA (reference sequence). The CDR3 loop spans 12 amino acids. V was pared by 5 bases and J by 3 bases, with 8 bases between. This chain's CDR3 is CSAFQNNQPQHF. CDR3 nucleotide sequence: TGCAGTGCTTTTCAGAACAATCAGCCCCAGCATTTT.

The table lists this clonotype with many counts. The V and J genes are TRBV5-1 and TRBJ2-7; 8 positions agree with TRBD1. Looked up from germline, CDR1 is SGHRS and CDR2 is YFSETQ. J lost 0 bases, V lost 2 bases, and 7 bases had no gene match. CDR3 length equals 16 residues. The CDR3 DNA reads TGCGCCAGCAGCTTCGGCGCAGGGGGCCTCTCCTACGAGCAGTACTTC. It translates to CASSFGAGGLSYEQYF.

This clonotype showed up many times. The chain links TRBV13 to TRBJ2-7, with 7 positions matching TRBD2. With 4 bases clipped from V and 3 bases from J, the junction kept 12 bases outside the gene matches. This CDR3 contains 16 residues. The germline V gene encodes CDR1 PRHDT and CDR2 FYEKMQ (reference sequence). The CDR3 DNA reads as TGTGCCAGCAGCTCTTCAGGGACTACCTACGACTACGAGCAGTACTTC. It encodes CASSSSGTTYDYEQYF.

In its sample, this clonotype was seen many times. CDR3 loop: CSAPLRSGSFHEQYF. In DNA form, the CDR3 reads TGCAGTGCTCCGCTTAGGAGCGGGAGTTTCCACGAGCAGTACTTC. The chain uses TRBV20-1 and TRBJ2-7; 8 positions agree with TRBD2. CDR1 is DFQATT, CDR2 SNEGSKA, per germline (reference sequence). J was trimmed by 5 bases and V by 5 bases; bases with no gene match: 14. The CDR3 totals 15 residues.

Ten or more counts support this clonotype. CDR3 bases: TGTGCCAGCAGTTTAGCGCGAAAGGGGGGTCAGCCCCAGCATTTT. Translating gives CASSLARKGGQPQHF. The chain has TRBV12-3 or TRBV12-4 and TRBJ1-5, with D possibly being TRBD1 (6 bases). The CDR3 totals 15 residues. V lost 0 bases to trimming and J lost 6 bases, with 12 bases between them.

CDR3 sequence reads: CASSYRWVSNYGYTF. CDR3 bases: TGTGCCAGCAGTTACCGCTGGGTTTCGAACTATGGCTACACCTTC. This chain joins TRBV6-5 and TRBJ1-2; no firm D call. Trimming cost V 2 bases and J 2 bases, with 12 bases left between them. Looked up from germline, CDR1 is MNHEY and CDR2 is SVGAGI. CDR3 length: 15 residues.